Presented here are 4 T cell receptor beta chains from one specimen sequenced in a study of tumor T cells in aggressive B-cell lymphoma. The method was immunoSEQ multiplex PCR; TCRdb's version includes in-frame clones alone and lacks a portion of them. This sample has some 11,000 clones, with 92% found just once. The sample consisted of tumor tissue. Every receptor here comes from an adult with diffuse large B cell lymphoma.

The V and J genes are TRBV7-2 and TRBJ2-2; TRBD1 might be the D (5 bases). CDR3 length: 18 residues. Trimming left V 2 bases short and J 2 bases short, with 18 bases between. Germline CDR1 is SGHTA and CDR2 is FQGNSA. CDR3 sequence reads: CASSLRSQAGINTGELFF. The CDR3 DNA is TGTGCCAGCAGCTTAAGGTCACAAGCAGGGATTAACACCGGGGAGCTGTTTTTT.

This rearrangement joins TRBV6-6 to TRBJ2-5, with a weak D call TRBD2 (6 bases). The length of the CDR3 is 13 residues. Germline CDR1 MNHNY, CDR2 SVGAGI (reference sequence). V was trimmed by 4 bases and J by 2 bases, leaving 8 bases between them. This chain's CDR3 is CASSWGTQETQYF. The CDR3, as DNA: TGTGCCAGCAGTTGGGGGACTCAAGAGACCCAGTACTTC.

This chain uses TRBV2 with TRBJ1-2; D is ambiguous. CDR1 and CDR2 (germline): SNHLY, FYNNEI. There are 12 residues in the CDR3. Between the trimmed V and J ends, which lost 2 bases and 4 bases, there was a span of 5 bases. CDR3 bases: TGTGCCAGCAGTGAATCCAGCTATGGCTACACCTTC. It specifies CASSESSYGYTF.

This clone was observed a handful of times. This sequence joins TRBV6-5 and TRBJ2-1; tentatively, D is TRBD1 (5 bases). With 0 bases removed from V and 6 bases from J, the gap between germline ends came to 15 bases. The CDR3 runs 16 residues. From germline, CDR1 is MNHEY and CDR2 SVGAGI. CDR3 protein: CASSYSDTPEFNEQFF. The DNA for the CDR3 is TGTGCCAGCAGTTACTCGGACACCCCGGAGTTCAATGAGCAGTTCTTC.